This TCR beta chain was profiled in a study of vaccination and CD4 T cells after COVID-19 (dated 2022 in TCRdb). In the study overall: Convalescent patients had a positive SARS-CoV-2 result on nasal swab PCR, and of these patients, several had mild disease and one had severe disease. Two doses of either the Pfizer-BioNTech BNT162b2 vaccine (n=8) or the Moderna mRNA-1273 vaccine (n=2) were administered to participants. Post-vaccine blood samples were collected a median of about 11 weeks after the second vaccine dose, ranging from about 13 to 241 days. In the convalescent cohort there were six males and four females, among whom were two Hispanic individuals, seven Caucasians, two Asians and one multiracial person. Control cultures used a CEFX viral epitope pool as positive control, an HIV-1 Nef peptide pool as negative control, or no peptide. In roughly eleven COVID-19 convalescent patients and a handful of infection-naive healthy vaccine recipients, the spike-specific CD4+ TCR repertoire before mRNA vaccination was compared with the repertoire after mRNA vaccination. Post-COVID blood samples from convalescent patients were collected a median of about 100 days after diagnosis, with a range of 35 to 161 days. Culture stimuli were overlapping spike peptide pools from SARS-CoV-2 and from the common cold coronaviruses HCoV-NL63, HCoV-OC43 and HCoV-229E. What the research found in general, with its limitations: The median count of SARS-CoV-2-reactive clonotypes went up from about 23 after infection to 38 after vaccination, although the change was not significant. Of the vaccine-specific clones in convalescent patients, 304 of 307, or nearly all, reacted only to SARS-CoV-2 spike and did not cross-react with common cold coronaviruses. Relatively few convalescent patients were included in the study, and early timepoints after natural infection were not analyzed. Among convalescent patients, a median around 89% of the SARS-CoV-2-reactive clones seen after vaccination appeared only after vaccination, which suggests priming specific to the vaccine.

The cysteine opens and the phenylalanine closes a CDR3 of 15 amino acids. The retained sequence is limited to the CDR3, 45 bases, with the frame set at the first base. The germline V gene gives CDR1 as KGHSH and CDR2 as LQKENI. Trimming at the junction amounts to 0 bases on V and 1 base on J, and the germline ends lie 10 bases apart. Receptor libraries were prepared by PCR. DNA from cultured CD4+ T cells was subjected to TCR sequencing with the Oncomine TCR Beta short-read assay at the Johns Hopkins FTIC core. Genomic DNA was extracted from the cultured CD4+ T cells with the QIAamp micro DNA kit. Oncomine TCR Beta libraries made from cultured CD4+ T cells were pooled using unique dual indexes and sequenced on an Illumina iSeq 100. The authors' pipeline ran thus. Non-productive sequences were filtered out, and CDR3s that did not start with C, did not end with F or W, or were shorter than 7 amino acids were discarded. The MANAFEST web application identified antigen-specific clonotypes by comparing peptide-stimulated wells against reference wells and other culture wells. An FDR below 0.05, an odds ratio above 5, and a productive frequency above 0.1% in at least two of three replicate wells were required for clones to be considered positive. Clonotypes that were significantly expanded in both SARS-CoV-2 spike wells and at least one common cold coronavirus spike condition were defined as cross-reactive. CDR3 homology was assessed with Levenshtein distances (stringdist) and unrooted phylogenetic trees (ape) in R version 3.6.1. TCRdb handled the public reads itself, with Q25 trimming in fastp and clone calling in MiXCR, and kept productive beta chains. Each entry merges the rows of one CDR3 protein and shows their most common DNA and genes. TCRdb, rather than the study authors, made the V and J calls. The sample has under 7,000 distinct CDR3 sequences on record, around 19% of them singletons. The biggest ten clones account for more than 20% of the sample.

Taken with the paper, the label for treatment or condition translates to: roughly nine-day PBMC culture with coronavirus spike peptide pools or control peptides (ViraFEST assay). The ViraFEST assay, used in the study, expanded antigen-specific T cells with peptide pools and then identified the expanded clonotypes through TCR sequencing. The positive SARS-CoV-2 PCR tests of the convalescent patients were dated from March to December 2020, before the Alpha, Beta and Delta variants emerged in the United States. Approximately 1.8 million PBMCs per well were cultured in IMDM with approximately 5% human AB serum and roughly 10 IU/ml IL-2, plus 10 ug/ml peptide pools. Half of the culture medium was replaced with fresh IL-2-containing medium on days 3 and 7. CD4+ T cells were isolated after 10 days of culture through negative selection using the EasySep CD4+ T cell isolation kit. PBMCs were separated from whole blood using Ficoll-Paque Plus gradient centrifugation and then either used fresh or cryopreserved at -140C. Culture conditions were generally each tested in triplicate wells.

This clonotype was seen a handful of times. Its antigen is currently not known. Per-nucleotide qualities are absent, and no much larger clonotype sits a single base away. This chain is built from TRBV18 and TRBJ2-7; 6 matching bases give a weak D call of TRBD1. The material sequenced was CD4+ T cells from blood, cultured in vitro. This TCR came from a human donor who had recovered from COVID-19. DNA sequence: TGTGCCAGCTCACCACCGGGACAACCGTCCTACGAGCAGTACTTC. This translates into CASSPPGQPSYEQYF.